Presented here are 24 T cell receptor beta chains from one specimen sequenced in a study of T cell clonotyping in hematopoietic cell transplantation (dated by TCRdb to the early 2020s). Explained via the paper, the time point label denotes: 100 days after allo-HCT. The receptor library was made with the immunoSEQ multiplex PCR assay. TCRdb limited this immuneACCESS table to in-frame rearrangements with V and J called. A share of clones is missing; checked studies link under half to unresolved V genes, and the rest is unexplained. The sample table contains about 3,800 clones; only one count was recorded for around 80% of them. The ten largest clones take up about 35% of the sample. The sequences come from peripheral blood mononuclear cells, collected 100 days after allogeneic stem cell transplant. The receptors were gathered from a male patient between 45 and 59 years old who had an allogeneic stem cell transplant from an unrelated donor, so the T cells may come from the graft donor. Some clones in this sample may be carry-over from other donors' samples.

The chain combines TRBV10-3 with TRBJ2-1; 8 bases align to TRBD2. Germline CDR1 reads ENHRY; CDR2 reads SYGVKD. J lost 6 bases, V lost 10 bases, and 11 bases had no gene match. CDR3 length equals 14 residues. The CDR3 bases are TGTGCCACCGGGAGGGACCCTACTGGCAATGAGCAGTTCTTC. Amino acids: CATGRDPTGNEQFF.

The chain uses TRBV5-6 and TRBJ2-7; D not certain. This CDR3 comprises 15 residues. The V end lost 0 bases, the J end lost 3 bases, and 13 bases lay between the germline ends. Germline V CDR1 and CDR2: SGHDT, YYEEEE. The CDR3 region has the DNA TGTGCCAGCAGCTTGGAAAGGACGTTGTACTACGAGCAGTACTTC. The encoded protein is CASSLERTLYYEQYF.

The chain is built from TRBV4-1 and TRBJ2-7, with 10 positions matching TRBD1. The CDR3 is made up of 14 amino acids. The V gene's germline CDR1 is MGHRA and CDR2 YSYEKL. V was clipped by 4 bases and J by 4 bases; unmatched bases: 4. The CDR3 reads CASSPGQGEYEQYF. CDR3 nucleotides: TGCGCCAGCAGCCCCGGACAGGGGGAATACGAGCAGTACTTC.

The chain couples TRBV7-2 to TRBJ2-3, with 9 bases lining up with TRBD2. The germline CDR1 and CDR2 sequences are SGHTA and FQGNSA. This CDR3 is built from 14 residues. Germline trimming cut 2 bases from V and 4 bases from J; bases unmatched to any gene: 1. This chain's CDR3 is CASSLLAGSDTQYF. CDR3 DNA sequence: TGTGCCAGCAGCTTACTAGCGGGATCAGATACGCAGTATTTT.

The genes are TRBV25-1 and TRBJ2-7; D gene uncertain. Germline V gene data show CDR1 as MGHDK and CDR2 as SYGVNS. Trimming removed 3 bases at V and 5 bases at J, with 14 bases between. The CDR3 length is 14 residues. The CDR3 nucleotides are TGTGCCAGCAGTGACCACACCCAGGCCAACGAGCAGTACTTC. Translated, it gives CASSDHTQANEQYF.

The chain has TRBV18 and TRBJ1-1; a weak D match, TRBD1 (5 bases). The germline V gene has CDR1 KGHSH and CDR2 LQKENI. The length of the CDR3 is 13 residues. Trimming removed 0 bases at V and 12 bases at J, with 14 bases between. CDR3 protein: CASSPPRAQAPFF. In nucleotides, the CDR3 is TGTGCCAGCTCACCACCGAGGGCACAGGCACCTTTCTTT.

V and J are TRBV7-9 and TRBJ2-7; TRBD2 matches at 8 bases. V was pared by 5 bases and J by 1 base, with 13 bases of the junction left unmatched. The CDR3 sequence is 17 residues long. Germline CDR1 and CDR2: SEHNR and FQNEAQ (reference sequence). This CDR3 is CASSPPAGLAGSYEQYF. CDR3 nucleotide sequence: TGTGCCAGCAGCCCTCCGGCGGGGCTAGCGGGTTCCTACGAGCAGTACTTC.

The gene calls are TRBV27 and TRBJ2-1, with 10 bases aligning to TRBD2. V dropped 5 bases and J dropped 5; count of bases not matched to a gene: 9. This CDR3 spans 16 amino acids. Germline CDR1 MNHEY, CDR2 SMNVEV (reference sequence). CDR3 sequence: CASSPRPSGSHNEQFF. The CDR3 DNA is TGTGCCAGCAGTCCCCGTCCTAGCGGGAGTCACAATGAGCAGTTCTTC.

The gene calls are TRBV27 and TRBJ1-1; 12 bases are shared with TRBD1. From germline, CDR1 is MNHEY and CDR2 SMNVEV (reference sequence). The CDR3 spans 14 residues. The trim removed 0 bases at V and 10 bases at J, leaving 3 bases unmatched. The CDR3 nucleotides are TGTGCCAGCAGTTTATCGGGGACAGGGGGCTTAGCTTTCTTT. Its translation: CASSLSGTGGLAFF.

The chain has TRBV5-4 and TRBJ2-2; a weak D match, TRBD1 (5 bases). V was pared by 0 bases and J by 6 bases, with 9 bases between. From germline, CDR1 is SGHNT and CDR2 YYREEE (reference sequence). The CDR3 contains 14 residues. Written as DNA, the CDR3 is TGTGCCAGCAGCTTGGAAGACAGTTCCGGGGAGCTGTTTTTT. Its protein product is CASSLEDSSGELFF.

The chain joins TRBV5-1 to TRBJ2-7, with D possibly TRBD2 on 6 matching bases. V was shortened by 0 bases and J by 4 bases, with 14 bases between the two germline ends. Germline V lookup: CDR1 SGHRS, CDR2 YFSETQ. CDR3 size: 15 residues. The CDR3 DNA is TGCGCCAGCAGCTTGGGGTGGGACTTCGGGTACGAGCAGTACTTC. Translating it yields CASSLGWDFGYEQYF.

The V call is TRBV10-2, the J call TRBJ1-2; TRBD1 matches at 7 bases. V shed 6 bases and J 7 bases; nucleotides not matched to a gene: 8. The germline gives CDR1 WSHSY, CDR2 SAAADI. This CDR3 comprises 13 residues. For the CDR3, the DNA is TGCGCCAGCAGCGAGACAGGGAGTCCTGGCTACACCTTC. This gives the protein CASSETGSPGYTF.

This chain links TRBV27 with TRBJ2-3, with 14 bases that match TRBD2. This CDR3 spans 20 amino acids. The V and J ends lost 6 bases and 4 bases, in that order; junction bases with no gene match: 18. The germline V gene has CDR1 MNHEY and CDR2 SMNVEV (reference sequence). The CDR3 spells CASRSPASGTSGRMADTQYF. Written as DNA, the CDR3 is TGTGCCAGCAGGTCCCCAGCATCCGGGACTAGCGGGAGAATGGCAGATACGCAGTATTTT.

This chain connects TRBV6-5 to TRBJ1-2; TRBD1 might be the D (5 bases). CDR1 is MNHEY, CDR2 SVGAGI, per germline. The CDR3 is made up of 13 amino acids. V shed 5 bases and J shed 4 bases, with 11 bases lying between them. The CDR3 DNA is TGTGCCAGCAGTCATAGACAGACCTATGGCTACACCTTC. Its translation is CASSHRQTYGYTF.

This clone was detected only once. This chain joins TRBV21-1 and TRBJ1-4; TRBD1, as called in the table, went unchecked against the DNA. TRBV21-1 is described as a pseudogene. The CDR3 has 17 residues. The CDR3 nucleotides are TGTGCCAGCAGCATCACAATCAGGACACGGCGAAGGGAAAAACTGTTTTTT. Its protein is CASSITIRTRRREKLFF.

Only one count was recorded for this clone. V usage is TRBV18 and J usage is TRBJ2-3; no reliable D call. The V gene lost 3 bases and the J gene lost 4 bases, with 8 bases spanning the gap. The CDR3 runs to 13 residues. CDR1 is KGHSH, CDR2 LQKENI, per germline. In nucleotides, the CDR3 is TGTGCCAGCTCACCGTCGGCGGCAGATACGCAGTATTTT. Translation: CASSPSAADTQYF.

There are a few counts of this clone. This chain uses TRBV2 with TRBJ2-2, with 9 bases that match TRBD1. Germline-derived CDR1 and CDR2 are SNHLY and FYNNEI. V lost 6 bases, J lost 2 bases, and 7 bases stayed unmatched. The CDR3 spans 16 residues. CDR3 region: CASRDRGRLNTGELFF. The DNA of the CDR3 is TGTGCCAGCAGGGACAGGGGAAGGTTAAACACCGGGGAGCTGTTTTTT.

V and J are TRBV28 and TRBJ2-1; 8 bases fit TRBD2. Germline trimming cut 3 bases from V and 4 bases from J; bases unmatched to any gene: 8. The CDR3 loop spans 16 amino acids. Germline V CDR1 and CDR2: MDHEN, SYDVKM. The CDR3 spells CASSFTQLAEYNEQFF. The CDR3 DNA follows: TGTGCCAGCAGTTTTACCCAACTAGCGGAGTACAATGAGCAGTTCTTC.

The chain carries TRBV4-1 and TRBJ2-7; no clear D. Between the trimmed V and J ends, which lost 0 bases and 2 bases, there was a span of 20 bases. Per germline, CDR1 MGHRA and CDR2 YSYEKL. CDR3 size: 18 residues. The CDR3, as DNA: TGCGCCAGCAGCCAAGATAAGGCAGGCGCCTACTTGGCCTACGAGCAGTACTTC. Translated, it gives CASSQDKAGAYLAYEQYF.

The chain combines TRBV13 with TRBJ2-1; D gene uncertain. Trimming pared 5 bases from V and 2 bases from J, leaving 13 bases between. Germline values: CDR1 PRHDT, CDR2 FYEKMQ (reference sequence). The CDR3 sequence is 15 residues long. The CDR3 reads CASSGYEEPYNEQFF. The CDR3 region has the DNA TGTGCCAGCAGCGGTTATGAAGAACCCTACAATGAGCAGTTCTTC.

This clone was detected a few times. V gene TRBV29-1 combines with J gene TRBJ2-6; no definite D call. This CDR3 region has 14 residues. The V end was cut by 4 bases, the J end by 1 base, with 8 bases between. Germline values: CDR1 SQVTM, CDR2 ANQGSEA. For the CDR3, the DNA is TGCAGCGTTGTCCTCTCTTCTGGGGCCAACGTCCTGACTTTC. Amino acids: CSVVLSSGANVLTF.

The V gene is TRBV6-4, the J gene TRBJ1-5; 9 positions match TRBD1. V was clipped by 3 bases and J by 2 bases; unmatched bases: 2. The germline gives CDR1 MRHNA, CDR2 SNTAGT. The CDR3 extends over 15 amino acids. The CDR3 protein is CASSEGQGGNQPQHF. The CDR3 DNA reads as TGTGCCAGCAGTGAGGGACAGGGTGGCAATCAGCCCCAGCATTTT.

The CDR3 protein is CASSPPSGSTGELFF. The CDR3 region has the DNA TGTGCCAGCTCACCACCTTCGGGGTCCACCGGGGAGCTGTTTTTT. V and J are TRBV18 and TRBJ2-2; D is perhaps TRBD2 (5 bases). This CDR3 has 15 residues. Germline values: CDR1 KGHSH, CDR2 LQKENI. Trimming stripped 0 bases from V and 4 bases from J, with 9 bases between. The full variable domain, completed using reference TRBV18 and TRBJ2-2, is NAGVMQNPRHLVRRRGQEARLRCSPMKGHSHVYWYRQLPEEGLKFMVYLQKENIIDESGMPKERFSAEFPKEGPSILRIQQVVRGDSAAYFCASSPPSGSTGELFFGEGSRLTVL.

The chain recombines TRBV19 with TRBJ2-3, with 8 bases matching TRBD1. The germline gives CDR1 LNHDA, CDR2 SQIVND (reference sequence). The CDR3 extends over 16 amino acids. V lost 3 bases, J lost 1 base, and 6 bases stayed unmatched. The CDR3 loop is CASSMTPGQGTDTQYF. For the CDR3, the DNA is TGTGCCAGTAGTATGACGCCGGGACAGGGCACAGATACGCAGTATTTT.